The clone carrying this TCR beta chain was recorded at least ten times. Its specificity is unknown. Building of the TCR beta libraries involved iRepertoire HTBI primers and Arm-PCR of CDR3 regions. TCRdb reanalysed the multiplex PCR reads using MiXCR and keeps one entry per CDR3 protein. Counted here are fewer than 450,000 distinct CDR3 sequences, around 24% occurring once; the ten biggest clones make up about a quarter. Time point given: persistent/refractory GD, antithyroid drugs over 5 years with positive TRAb. With RNA extracted from PBMCs as input, the TCR library was made. The record originates from a study of regulatory T cells in long-lasting Graves disease. Broader study findings: Gene preferences differed: TRBV28, TRBJ1-2, TRBJ2-5 in persistent cases. Persistent Graves' patients had lower TCR diversity than newly diagnosed ones.

Germline CDR1 PRHDT, CDR2 FYEKMQ (reference sequence). Trimming removed 6 bases from V and 7 bases from J, with 15 bases in between. This CDR3 is built from 13 residues. Sequencing was performed on peripheral blood mononuclear cells (PBMCs), taken when the disease was refractory, from a patient treated with antithyroid drugs. This TCR was recovered from a female donor with Graves disease. J is TRBJ1-2 and V is TRBV13; possible D gene TRBD1, 5 bases. The CDR3 region is CASRRQGSLGYTF. CDR3 nucleotides: TGTGCCAGCAGACGTCAGGGATCCCTTGGCTACACCTTC.